Only one count was recorded for the clone carrying this TCR beta chain. The antigen is undetermined. This table comes from immunoSEQ multiplex PCR, and its TCRdb copy is limited to in-frame clones, with some not included. This repertoire shows about 130,000 clones, nearly 90% found once; its top ten account for 9.5%. The data are from a study of T cell responses to AZD1222 COVID-19 vaccine. Study observations and caveats: Most donors were white British and more were female, and clonal diversity was possibly underestimated. Unmutated regions of variants are reportedly targeted by nearly half of spike-specific TCRs. Rises in breadth and depth of Spike-specific TCRs came after two AZD1222 doses. Only six people who got AZD1222 tested seropositive at baseline.

Trimming cost V 5 bases and J 7 bases; bases outside gene matches: 7. CDR1 is MNHEY, CDR2 SVGAGI, per germline. The CDR3 spans 13 residues. The specimen comprised peripheral blood, sampled 28 days after the second AZD1222 dose. The V and J genes are TRBV6-5 and TRBJ1-2; 7 bases are a match to TRBD1. This TCR derives from an adult who received the AZD1222 COVID-19 vaccine. CDR3 residues: CASSPLTGLGYTF. The CDR3 region has the DNA TGTGCCAGCAGTCCCCTGACAGGGCTTGGCTACACCTTC.